The sequence of this T cell receptor (beta chain) was determined in a study of blood T cell repertoires in COVID-19. After removal of 7 bases from V and 0 bases from J, the junction contained 12 bases not matched to a gene. This CDR3 is 16 amino acids long. Germline V lookup: CDR1 SQVTM, CDR2 ANQGSEA. Repertoires were generated with immunoSEQ multiplex PCR, while TCRdb's copy carries only in-frame clones and drops some. The sample lists approximately 200,000 clones, just under 90% seen once, with 1.2% in the top ten. The study assigned cohorts using participant-reported clinical history. Two negative PCRs, clearance, or symptom resolution characterized the recovered Cohort 3 donors. This clone has more than one count but fewer than ten.

Input material: PBMCs or T cells enriched from blood (not recorded which). The TCR originated in a man aged 25-45 years who had recovered from COVID-19. This chain links TRBV29-1 with TRBJ1-3, with 7 nucleotides matching TRBD1. CDR3 residues: CSAKWDSLASGNTIYF. The CDR3 DNA is TGCAGCGCAAAATGGGACAGCCTGGCCTCTGGAAACACCATATATTTT.